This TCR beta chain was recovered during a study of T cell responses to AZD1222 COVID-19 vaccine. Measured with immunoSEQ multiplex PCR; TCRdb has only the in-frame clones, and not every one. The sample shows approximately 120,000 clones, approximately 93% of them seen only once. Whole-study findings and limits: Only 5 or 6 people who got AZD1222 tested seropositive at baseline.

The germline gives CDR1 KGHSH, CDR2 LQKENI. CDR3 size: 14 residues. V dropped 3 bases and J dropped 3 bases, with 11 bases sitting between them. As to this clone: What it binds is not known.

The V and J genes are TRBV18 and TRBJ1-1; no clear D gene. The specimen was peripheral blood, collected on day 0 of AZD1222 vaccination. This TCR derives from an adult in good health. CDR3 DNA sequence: TGTGCCAGCTCACCCATAGTCTCGGACACTGAAGCTTTCTTT. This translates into CASSPIVSDTEAFF.